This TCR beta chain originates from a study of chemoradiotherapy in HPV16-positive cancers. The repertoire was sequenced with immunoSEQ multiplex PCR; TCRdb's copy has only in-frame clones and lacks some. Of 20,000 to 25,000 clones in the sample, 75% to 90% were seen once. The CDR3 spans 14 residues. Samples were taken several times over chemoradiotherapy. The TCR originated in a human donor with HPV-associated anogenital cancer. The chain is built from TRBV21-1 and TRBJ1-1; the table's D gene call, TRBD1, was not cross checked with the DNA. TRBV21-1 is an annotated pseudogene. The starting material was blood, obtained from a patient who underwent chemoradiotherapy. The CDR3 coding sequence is TGTGCCAGCAGCAAAGTAACGACATGGGCTGAAGCTTTCTTT. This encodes CASSKVTTWAEAFF.